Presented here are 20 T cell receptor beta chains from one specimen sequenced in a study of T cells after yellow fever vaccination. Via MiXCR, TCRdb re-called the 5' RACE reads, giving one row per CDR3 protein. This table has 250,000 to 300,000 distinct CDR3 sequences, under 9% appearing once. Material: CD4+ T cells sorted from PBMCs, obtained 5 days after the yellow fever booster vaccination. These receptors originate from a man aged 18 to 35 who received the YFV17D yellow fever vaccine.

The DNA of the CDR3 is TGTGCCAGCAGCCGTGACCCCCGGGACAGTCTTTTCTTT. Translated: CASSRDPRDSLFF. The genes are TRBV7-2 and TRBJ1-1, with 7 bases identical to TRBD1. CDR3 length: 13 residues. Trimming at V came to 5 bases and at J to 13 bases, leaving 13 bases not matched to a gene. Germline V gene lookup returns CDR1 SGHTA and CDR2 FQGNSA.

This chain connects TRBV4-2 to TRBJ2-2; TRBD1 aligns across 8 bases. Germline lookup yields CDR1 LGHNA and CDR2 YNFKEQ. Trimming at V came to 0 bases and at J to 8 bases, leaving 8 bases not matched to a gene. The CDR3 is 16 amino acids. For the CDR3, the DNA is TGTGCCAGCAGCCAAGAGGCGCAGGGGGCGCAGGGGGAGCTGTTTTTT. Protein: CASSQEAQGAQGELFF.

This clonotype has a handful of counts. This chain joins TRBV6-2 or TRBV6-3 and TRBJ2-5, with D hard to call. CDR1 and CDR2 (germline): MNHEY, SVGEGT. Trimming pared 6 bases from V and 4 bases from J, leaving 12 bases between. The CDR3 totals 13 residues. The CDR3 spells CASSDTLGETQYF. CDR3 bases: TGTGCCAGCAGCGACACCTTAGGAGAGACCCAGTACTTC.

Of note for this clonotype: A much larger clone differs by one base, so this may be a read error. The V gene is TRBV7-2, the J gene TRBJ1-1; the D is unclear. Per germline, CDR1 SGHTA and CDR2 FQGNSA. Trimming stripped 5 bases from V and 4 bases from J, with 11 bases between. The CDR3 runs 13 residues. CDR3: CASSTTGFTEAFF. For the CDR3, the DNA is TGTGCCAGCAGCACTACGGGTTTCACTGAAGCTTTCTTT. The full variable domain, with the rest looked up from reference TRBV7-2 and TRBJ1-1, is GAGVSQSPSNKVTEKGKDVELRCDPISGHTALYWYRQSLGQGLEFLIYFQGNSAPDKSGLPSDRFSAERTGGSVSTLTIQRTQQEDSAVYLCASSTTGFTEAFFGQGTRLTVV.

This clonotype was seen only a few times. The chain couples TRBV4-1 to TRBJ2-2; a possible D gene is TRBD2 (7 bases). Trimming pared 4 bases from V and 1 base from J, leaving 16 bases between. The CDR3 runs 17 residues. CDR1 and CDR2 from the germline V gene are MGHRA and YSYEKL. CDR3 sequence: CASSPGGRGMNTGELFF. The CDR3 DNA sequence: TGCGCCAGCAGCCCCGGGGGGCGGGGGATGAACACCGGGGAGCTGTTTTTT.

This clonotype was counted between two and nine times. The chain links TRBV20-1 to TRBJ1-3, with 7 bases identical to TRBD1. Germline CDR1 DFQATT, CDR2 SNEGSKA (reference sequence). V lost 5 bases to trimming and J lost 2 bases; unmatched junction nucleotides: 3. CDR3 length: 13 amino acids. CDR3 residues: CSALTGTGNTIYF. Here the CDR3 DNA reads TGCAGTGCTTTGACAGGGACTGGAAACACCATATATTTT.

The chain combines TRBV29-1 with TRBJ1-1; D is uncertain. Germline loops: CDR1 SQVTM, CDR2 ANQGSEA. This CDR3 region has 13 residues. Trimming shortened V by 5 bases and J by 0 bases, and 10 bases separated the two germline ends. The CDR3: CSVRQALNTEAFF. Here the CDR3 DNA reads TGCAGCGTTCGTCAGGCCCTGAACACTGAAGCTTTCTTT.

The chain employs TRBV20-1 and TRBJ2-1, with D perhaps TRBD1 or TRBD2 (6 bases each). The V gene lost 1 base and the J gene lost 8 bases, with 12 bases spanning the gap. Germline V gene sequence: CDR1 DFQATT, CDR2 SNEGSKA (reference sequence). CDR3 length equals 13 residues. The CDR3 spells CSARGGAGDEQFF. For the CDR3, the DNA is TGCAGTGCTAGAGGGGGGGCCGGGGATGAGCAGTTCTTC.

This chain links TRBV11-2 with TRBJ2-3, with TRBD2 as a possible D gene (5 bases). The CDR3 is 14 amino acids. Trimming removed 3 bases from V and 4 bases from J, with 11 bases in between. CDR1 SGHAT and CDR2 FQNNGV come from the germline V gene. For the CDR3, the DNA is TGTGCCAGCAGCTTGAGCCTAGCATCAGATACGCAGTATTTT. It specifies CASSLSLASDTQYF. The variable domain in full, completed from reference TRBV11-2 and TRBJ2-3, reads EAGVAQSPRYKIIEKRQSVAFWCNPISGHATLYWYQQILGQGPKLLIQFQNNGVVDDSQLPKDRFSAERLKGVDSTLKIQPAKLEDSAVYLCASSLSLASDTQYFGPGTRLTVL.

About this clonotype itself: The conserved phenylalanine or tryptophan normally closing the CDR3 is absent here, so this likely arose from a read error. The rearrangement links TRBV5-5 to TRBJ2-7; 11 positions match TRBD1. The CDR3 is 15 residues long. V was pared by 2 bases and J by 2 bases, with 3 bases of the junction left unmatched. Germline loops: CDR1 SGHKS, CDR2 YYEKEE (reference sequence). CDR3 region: CASSFSGQGAYEQYA. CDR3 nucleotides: TGTGCCAGCAGCTTCTCGGGACAGGGGGCCTACGAGCAGTACGCC.

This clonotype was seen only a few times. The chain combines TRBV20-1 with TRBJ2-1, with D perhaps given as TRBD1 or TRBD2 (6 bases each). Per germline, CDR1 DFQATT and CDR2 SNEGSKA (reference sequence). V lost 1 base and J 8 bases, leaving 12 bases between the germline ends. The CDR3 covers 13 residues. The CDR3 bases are TGCAGTGCTAGAGTCGGGGGCCCGGATGAGCAGTTCTTC. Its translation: CSARVGGPDEQFF.

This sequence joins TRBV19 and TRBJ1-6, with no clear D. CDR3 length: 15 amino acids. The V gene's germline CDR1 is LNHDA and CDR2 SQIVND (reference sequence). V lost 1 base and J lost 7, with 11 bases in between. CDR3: CASSIVGIFNSPLHF. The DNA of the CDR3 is TGTGCCAGTAGTATAGTAGGCATTTTCAATTCACCCCTCCACTTT.

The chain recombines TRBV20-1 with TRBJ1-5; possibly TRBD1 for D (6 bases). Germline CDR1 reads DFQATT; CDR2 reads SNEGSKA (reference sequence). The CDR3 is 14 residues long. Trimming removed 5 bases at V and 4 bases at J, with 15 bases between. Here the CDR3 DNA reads TGCAGTGCTCGATACGGCAGGGGAAATCAGCCCCAGCATTTT. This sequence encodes CSARYGRGNQPQHF.

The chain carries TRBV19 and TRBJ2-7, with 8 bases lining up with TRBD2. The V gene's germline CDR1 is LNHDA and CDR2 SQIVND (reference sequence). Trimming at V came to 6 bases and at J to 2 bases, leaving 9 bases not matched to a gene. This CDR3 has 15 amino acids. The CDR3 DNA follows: TGTGCCAGTAGCAGTCGGGGGGGTCTCCCCTACGAGCAGTACTTC. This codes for CASSSRGGLPYEQYF.

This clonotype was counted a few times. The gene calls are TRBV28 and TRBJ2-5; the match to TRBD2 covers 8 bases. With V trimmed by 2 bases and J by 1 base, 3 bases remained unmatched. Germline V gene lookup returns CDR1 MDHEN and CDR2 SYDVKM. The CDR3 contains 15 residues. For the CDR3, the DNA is TGTGCCAGCAGTTTAAGGCGGGGGGCCCAAGAGACCCAGTACTTC. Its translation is CASSLRRGAQETQYF.

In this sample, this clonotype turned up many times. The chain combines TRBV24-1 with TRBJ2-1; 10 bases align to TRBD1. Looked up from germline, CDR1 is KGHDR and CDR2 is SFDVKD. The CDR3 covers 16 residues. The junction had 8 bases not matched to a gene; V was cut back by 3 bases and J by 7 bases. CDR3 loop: CATSDAGQGLGNEQFF. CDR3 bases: TGTGCCACCAGTGATGCGGGACAGGGGTTAGGGAATGAGCAGTTCTTC.

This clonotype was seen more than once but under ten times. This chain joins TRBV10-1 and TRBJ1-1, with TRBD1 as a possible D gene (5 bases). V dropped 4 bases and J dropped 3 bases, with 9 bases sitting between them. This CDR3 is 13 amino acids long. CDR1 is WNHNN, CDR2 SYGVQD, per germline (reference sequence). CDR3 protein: CASSGQRYTEAFF. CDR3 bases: TGCGCCAGCAGTGGACAGAGGTACACTGAAGCTTTCTTT.

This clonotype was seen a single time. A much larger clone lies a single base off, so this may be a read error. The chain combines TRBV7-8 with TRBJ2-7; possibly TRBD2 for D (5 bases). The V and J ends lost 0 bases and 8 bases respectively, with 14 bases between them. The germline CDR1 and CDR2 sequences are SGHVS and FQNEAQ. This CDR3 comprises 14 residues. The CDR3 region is CASSLAEDGRKQYF. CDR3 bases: TGTGCCAGCAGCTTAGCGGAAGATGGGAGAAAGCAGTACTTC.

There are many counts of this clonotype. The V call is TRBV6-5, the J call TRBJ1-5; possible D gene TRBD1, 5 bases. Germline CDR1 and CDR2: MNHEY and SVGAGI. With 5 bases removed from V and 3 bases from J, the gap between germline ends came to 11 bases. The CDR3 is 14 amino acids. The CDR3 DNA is TGTGCCAGCAGTCAACCGGGGACCAATCAGCCCCAGCATTTT. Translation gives CASSQPGTNQPQHF.

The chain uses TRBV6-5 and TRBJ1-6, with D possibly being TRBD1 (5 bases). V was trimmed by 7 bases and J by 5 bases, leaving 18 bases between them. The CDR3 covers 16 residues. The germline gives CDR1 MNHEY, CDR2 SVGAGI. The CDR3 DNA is TGTGCCAGCAACACCGGTCGGGGCAGGGATAATTCACCCCTCCACTTT. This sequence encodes CASNTGRGRDNSPLHF.